The 5 T cell receptor beta chains below all came from one sample that was sequenced in a study of post-analysis software for immune sequencing data. Study-wide findings and caveats: Patients had higher frequencies than controls of roughly 5 TRBV segments, including TRBV5-6, TRBV5-1 and TRBV20-1.

For these receptors, no antigen is known. Unique molecular identifiers were built into the TCR beta cDNA libraries. TCRdb independently ran MiXCR on the PCR reads; one entry per CDR3 protein. The sample carries about 770,000 distinct CDR3 sequences, roughly 50% recorded once. The sequencing sample was made of blood. All receptors come from a girl aged 10 to 17 with multiple sclerosis.

This clonotype was counted a few times. The chain recombines TRBV10-3 with TRBJ1-2, with D perhaps matching TRBD1 (6 bases). Germline V gene lookup returns CDR1 ENHRY and CDR2 SYGVKD. The CDR3 runs 13 residues. Trimming cost V 2 bases and J 6 bases, with 10 bases left between them. This CDR3 is CAISEQGPHGYTF. CDR3 DNA sequence: TGTGCCATCAGTGAGCAGGGGCCCCATGGCTACACCTTC.

As concerns this clonotype: One end of the junction varies from germline; a read error may be responsible. J is TRBJ2-5 and V is TRBV7-8; D gene unclear. The J call is in doubt because the DNA end fits TRBJ2-7 better. Germline V CDR1 and CDR2: SGHVS, FQNEAQ. The CDR3 is made up of 13 amino acids. CDR3 region: CAGSLGFNGEQYF. In nucleotides, the CDR3 is TGTGCCGGCAGCTTAGGTTTTAACGGCGAGCAGTACTTC.

This sequence joins TRBV24-1 and TRBJ2-5; 12 nucleotides align to TRBD2. The V segment lost 0 bases and the J segment 2 bases; nucleotides outside the gene matches: 0. Per germline, CDR1 KGHDR and CDR2 SFDVKD. This CDR3 is built from 16 residues. The CDR3 reads CATSDLLAGGQETQYF. The CDR3 nucleotides are TGTGCCACCAGTGATTTGCTAGCGGGAGGGCAAGAGACCCAGTACTTC.

This chain joins TRBV12-3 or TRBV12-4 and TRBJ2-1; D not certain. The CDR3 sequence is 15 residues long. V lost 0 bases, J lost 3 bases, and 9 bases lay in between. The CDR3 region is CASSLAGFNYNEQFF. DNA for the CDR3: TGTGCCAGCAGTTTAGCGGGGTTCAACTACAATGAGCAGTTCTTC.

This chain uses TRBV5-8 with TRBJ2-5; 7 positions agree with TRBD2. Germline values: CDR1 SGHTS, CDR2 YDEGEE. This CDR3 has 16 residues. With V trimmed by 6 bases and J by 5 bases, 16 bases remained unmatched. The CDR3 DNA reads as TGTGCCAGCACCCCACGGGGAGGGGTTACCGGGGAGACCCAGTACTTC. Translation gives CASTPRGGVTGETQYF.